The source of this TCR beta chain is a study of T cell repertoires in cytomegalovirus infection. Overall study context: The public TCR beta signatures pointed to both CMV infection and matching HLA type.

TCRdb ran MiXCR on the reads and lists one entry per CDR3 protein. The top ten hold about 12% of the sample, which has over 300,000 distinct CDR3 sequences, around a sixth seen once. Whole-study results and caveats: In two of eight donors, the top clonotype was HLA-C-restricted CMV-specific. Identification of carriers of CMV plus the relevant HLA was achieved through cumulative public TCR beta family frequency.

Concerning this clonotype: What it binds is unknown.

Germline V CDR1 and CDR2: MGHRA, YSYEKL. The CDR3 runs to 16 residues. Losses at the gene ends were 1 base for V and 2 bases for J; bases not matched to a gene: 6. The rearrangement links TRBV4-1 to TRBJ2-3; the match to TRBD2 covers 7 bases. What was sequenced was PBMCs. This sequence was found in a human donor in good health (CMV status not recorded). Some clones in this sample may be carry-over from other donors' samples. CDR3 DNA sequence: TGCGCCAGCAGCCAAGGGGCTAGCGGATTCACAGATACGCAGTATTTT. Protein sequence: CASSQGASGFTDTQYF.